The rows below give T cell receptor beta chains drawn from one sample of a study of blood T cell repertoires in COVID-19. The data were produced by immunoSEQ multiplex PCR, yet TCRdb's version contains in-frame clones alone and is incomplete. The sample carries roughly 110,000 clones, 81% recorded once. The specimen was peripheral blood. These receptors all come from a man aged 50 to 59 with acute or convalescent COVID-19. Each CDR3 is given with its conserved first and last residue. A D gene is named only where the DNA matches it firmly. Size is stated for part of the rows, as once, few or many counts, or as a class when the clone is expanded.

clone_size j_call v_call d_call cdr3_aa cdr3_nt
- TRBJ2-6 TRBV4-2 TRBD2 CASSQSTHDLRGAVSGANVLTF TGTGCCAGCAGCCAAAGTACCCATGACTTGCGGGGGGCGGTCTCTGGGGCCAACGTCCTGACTTTC
- TRBJ2-2 TRBV5-1 - CASRGSGLGTGELFF TGCGCCAGCAGAGGGTCAGGGCTGGGGACCGGGGAGCTGTTTTTT
once TRBJ2-1 TRBV6-5 - CASRPALTSYNEQFF TGTGCCAGCAGACCAGCGCTCACCTCCTACAATGAGCAGTTCTTC
- TRBJ1-1 TRBV2 - CASSVTGAFFPEAFF TGTGCCAGCAGTGTAACGGGTGCTTTTTTCCCTGAAGCTTTCTTT
- TRBJ2-1 TRBV5-1 TRBD2 CASSPAGGRDEQFF TGCGCCAGCAGCCCAGCGGGGGGCCGGGATGAGCAGTTCTTC
- TRBJ2-1 TRBV27 TRBD1 CASSSSGQGYNEQFF TGTGCCAGCAGTTCATCCGGACAGGGATACAATGAGCAGTTCTTC
- TRBJ2-1 TRBV9 TRBD2 CASSAPGGPYNEQFF TGTGCCAGCAGCGCGCCGGGGGGTCCCTACAATGAGCAGTTCTTC
- TRBJ1-4 TRBV7-9 - CASSLAYSATNEKLFF TGTGCCAGCAGCTTAGCGTATTCGGCAACTAATGAAAAACTGTTTTTT
- TRBJ2-1 TRBV6-6 TRBD2 CASSPSGGDQFF TGTGCCAGCAGTCCTAGCGGGGGGGACCAGTTCTTC
few TRBJ1-2 TRBV15 - CASLGLHYGYTF TGTGCCTCCCTGGGCCTCCACTATGGCTACACCTTC
few TRBJ2-1 TRBV7-3 TRBD1 CASSSGTGGHEQFF TGTGCCAGCAGCTCGGGGACAGGGGGCCATGAGCAGTTCTTC
- TRBJ1-4 TRBV7-2 TRBD1 CASSLDRTGGEKLFF TGTGCCAGCAGCTTAGATCGTACAGGGGGCGAAAAACTGTTTTTT
- TRBJ2-4 TRBV29-1 - CSVGGQGSLAKNIQYF TGCAGCGTGGGGGGGCAGGGGTCATTAGCCAAAAACATTCAGTACTTC
- TRBJ1-4 TRBV7-8 TRBD1 CASSFADRAFATNEKLFF TGTGCCAGCAGCTTTGCGGACAGGGCTTTTGCAACTAATGAAAAACTGTTTTTT
- TRBJ2-1 TRBV10-1 TRBD2 CASSESASGSYNEQFF TGCGCCAGCAGTGAGAGTGCTAGCGGCTCCTACAATGAGCAGTTCTTC
- TRBJ1-2 TRBV10-1 TRBD1 CASSDPGTGVEGYTF TGCGCCAGCAGTGATCCCGGGACAGGGGTCGAGGGCTACACCTTC
- TRBJ1-1 TRBV11-2 - CASSLVRGTEAFF TGTGCCAGCAGTCTCGTGCGGGGTACTGAAGCTTTCTTT
- TRBJ1-4 TRBV7-8 TRBD1 CASSLSGQGGEKLFF TGTGCCAGCAGCTTATCGGGACAGGGAGGTGAAAAACTGTTTTTT
- TRBJ1-3 TRBV3-1/TRBV3-2 - CASSQGGAGLNTIYF TGTGCCAGCAGCCAGGGGGGGGCTGGCTTAAACACCATATATTTT
- TRBJ1-2 TRBV3-1/TRBV3-2 - CASSQSIGYNYGYTF TGTGCCAGCAGCCAGAGCATTGGTTATAACTATGGCTACACCTTC
- TRBJ1-3 TRBV28 - CASTLEGGNTIYF TGTGCCAGCACTCTGGAGGGGGGAAACACCATATATTTT
- TRBJ2-7 TRBV5-4 - CASSLRGRSYEQYF TGTGCCAGCAGCTTGAGGGGCAGATCCTACGAGCAGTACTTC
- TRBJ2-2 TRBV27 TRBD2 CASTLIGRGPYTGELFF TGTGCCAGCACCCTCATCGGGAGGGGCCCTTACACCGGGGAGCTGTTTTTT
- TRBJ1-5 TRBV5-4 TRBD1 CASSRQGAGQPQHF TGTGCCAGCAGCCGACAGGGGGCTGGACAGCCCCAGCATTTT
once TRBJ1-2 TRBV28 TRBD1 CASSLGTGRYGYTF TGTGCCAGCAGTCTTGGGACAGGGCGCTATGGCTACACCTTC
- TRBJ1-1 TRBV5-8 - CASSLMGADTEAFF TGTGCCAGCAGCTTGATGGGGGCTGACACTGAAGCTTTCTTT
- TRBJ1-2 TRBV6-5 - CASSTFGGSGYTF TGTGCCAGCAGTACCTTCGGTGGTAGTGGCTACACCTTC
- TRBJ2-1 TRBV6-5 - CASSLWAEQFF TGTGCCAGCAGTCTGTGGGCTGAGCAGTTCTTC
- TRBJ1-5 TRBV19 TRBD1 CASSRTGRLGNQPQHF TGTGCCAGTAGTAGGACAGGGAGGTTAGGGAATCAGCCCCAGCATTTT
- TRBJ2-7 TRBV7-2 - CATVDSSPYEQYF TGTGCCACTGTGGACAGCTCTCCTTACGAGCAGTACTTC
- TRBJ1-2 TRBV3-1/TRBV3-2 TRBD1 CASSVRDSSGYTF TGTGCCAGCAGCGTCCGGGACAGCTCAGGCTACACCTTC
- TRBJ2-5 TRBV3-1/TRBV3-2 - CASSLELASETQYF TGTGCCAGCAGCCTTGAGTTAGCGTCGGAGACCCAGTACTTC
few TRBJ1-1 TRBV6-5 - CASSYSGGEAFF TGTGCCAGCAGTTACTCGGGAGGGGAGGCTTTCTTT
- TRBJ1-5 TRBV6-2/TRBV6-3 - CASSYVGRDQPQHF TGTGCCAGCAGTTACGTGGGCAGGGATCAGCCCCAGCATTTT
few TRBJ2-1 TRBV7-3 TRBD2 CASSPGAPGEGQFF TGTGCCAGCAGCCCGGGTGCGCCGGGGGAGGGGCAGTTCTTC
- TRBJ1-1 TRBV19 TRBD1 CASSPTGETEAFF TGTGCCAGTAGTCCGACAGGGGAGACTGAAGCTTTCTTT
- TRBJ2-2 TRBV3-1/TRBV3-2 - CASSLAGSLPTGELFF TGTGCCAGCAGCCTTGCGGGGTCGCTTCCGACCGGGGAGCTGTTTTTT
- TRBJ1-3 TRBV6-5 - CAAGGSGSGNTIYF TGTGCCGCGGGGGGATCGGGGTCTGGAAACACCATATATTTT
once TRBJ2-7 TRBV5-1 TRBD1 CASSWGQGYEQYF TGCGCCAGCAGCTGGGGACAGGGCTACGAGCAGTACTTC
- TRBJ1-1 TRBV11-2 TRBD1 CASSLGIAGTGTEAFF TGTGCCAGCAGCTTAGGTATCGCGGGGACAGGCACTGAAGCTTTCTTT
once TRBJ2-6 TRBV27 TRBD1 CASSPRDRVGSGANVLTF TGTGCCAGCAGTCCCAGGGACAGGGTGGGATCTGGGGCCAACGTCCTGACTTTC
- TRBJ1-2 TRBV7-9 TRBD1 CASSWGQGADGYTF TGTGCCAGCAGTTGGGGACAGGGGGCTGATGGCTACACCTTC
once TRBJ1-2 TRBV7-9 - CASSLESRAYGYTF TGTGCCAGCAGCTTAGAATCCAGGGCCTATGGCTACACCTTC
- TRBJ2-1 TRBV7-2 - CASSRPDRPAYNEQFF TGTGCCAGCAGCCGCCCCGACAGGCCCGCCTACAATGAGCAGTTCTTC
- TRBJ2-5 TRBV9 TRBD2 CASSAGTSGEETQYF TGTGCCAGCAGCGCGGGGACTAGCGGGGAGGAGACCCAGTACTTC
few TRBJ1-2 TRBV19 - CASSMGQLYGYTF TGTGCCAGTAGTATGGGGCAGCTCTATGGCTACACCTTC
- TRBJ1-6 TRBV27 - CASSPFSSYNSPLHF TGTGCCAGCAGTCCTTTTAGCTCCTATAATTCACCCCTCCACTTT
once TRBJ1-5 TRBV2 - CASSYGGSNQPQHF TGTGCCAGCAGTTACGGGGGTAGCAATCAGCCCCAGCATTTT
- TRBJ1-5 TRBV3-1/TRBV3-2 TRBD1 CASSRGTGGLQPQHF TGTGCCAGCAGCCGCGGGACAGGGGGCTTGCAGCCCCAGCATTTT
- TRBJ1-5 TRBV28 - CASSLEQNQPQHF TGTGCCAGCAGTTTGGAGCAAAATCAGCCCCAGCATTTT
- TRBJ1-1 TRBV19 - CASSMRTEAFF TGTGCCAGTAGTATGAGGACTGAAGCTTTCTTT
- TRBJ2-3 TRBV27 TRBD1 CASSLFILSSGQITDTQYF TGTGCCAGCAGTTTATTTATCTTAAGTTCGGGACAGATCACAGATACGCAGTATTTT
- TRBJ1-1 TRBV9 - CASSVGAGAMNTEAFF TGTGCCAGCAGCGTAGGGGCAGGGGCCATGAACACTGAAGCTTTCTTT
few TRBJ1-5 TRBV28 - CASSVKRGFGNQPQHF TGTGCCAGCAGTGTAAAGCGGGGGTTCGGCAATCAGCCCCAGCATTTT